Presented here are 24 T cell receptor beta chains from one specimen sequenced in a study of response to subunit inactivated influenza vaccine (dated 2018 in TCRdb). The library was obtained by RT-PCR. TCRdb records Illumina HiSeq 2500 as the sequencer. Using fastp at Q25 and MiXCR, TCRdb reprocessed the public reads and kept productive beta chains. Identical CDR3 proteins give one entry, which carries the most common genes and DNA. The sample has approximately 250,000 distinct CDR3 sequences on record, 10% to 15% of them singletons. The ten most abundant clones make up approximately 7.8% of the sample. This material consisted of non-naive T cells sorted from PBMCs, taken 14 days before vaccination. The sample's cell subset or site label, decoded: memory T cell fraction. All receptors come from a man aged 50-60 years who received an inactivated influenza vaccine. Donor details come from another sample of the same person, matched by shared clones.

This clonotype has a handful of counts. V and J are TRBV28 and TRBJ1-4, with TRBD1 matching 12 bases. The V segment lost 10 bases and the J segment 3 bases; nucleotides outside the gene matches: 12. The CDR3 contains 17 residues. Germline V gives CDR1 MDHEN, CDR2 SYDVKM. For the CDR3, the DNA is TGTGCCACCATTGGGGACAGGGGGCGCCATTCTAATGAAAAACTGTTTTTT. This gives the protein CATIGDRGRHSNEKLFF. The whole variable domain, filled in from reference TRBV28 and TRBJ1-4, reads DVKVTQSSRYLVKRTGEKVFLECVQDMDHENMFWYRQDPGLGLRLIYFSYDVKMKEKGDIPEGYSVSREKKERFSLILESASTNQTSMYLCATIGDRGRHSNEKLFFGSGTQLSVL.

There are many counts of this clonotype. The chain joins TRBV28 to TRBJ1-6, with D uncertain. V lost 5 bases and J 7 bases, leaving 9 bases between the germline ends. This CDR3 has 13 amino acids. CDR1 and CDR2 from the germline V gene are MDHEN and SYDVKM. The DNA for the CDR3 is TGTGCCAGCAGTCCGCCAGGAAATTCACCCCTCCACTTT. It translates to CASSPPGNSPLHF.

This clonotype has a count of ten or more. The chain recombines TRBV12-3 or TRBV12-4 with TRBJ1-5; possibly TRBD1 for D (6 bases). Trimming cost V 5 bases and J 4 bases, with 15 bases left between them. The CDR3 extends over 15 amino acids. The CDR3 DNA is TGTGCCAGCAGTCCCGGGACAAATCCGAATCAGCCCCAGCATTTT. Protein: CASSPGTNPNQPQHF.

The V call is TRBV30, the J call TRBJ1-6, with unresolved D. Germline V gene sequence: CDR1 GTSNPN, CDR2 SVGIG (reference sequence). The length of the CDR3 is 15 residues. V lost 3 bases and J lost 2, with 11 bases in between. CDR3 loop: CAWSSAGTYNSPLHF. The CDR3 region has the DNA TGTGCCTGGAGCAGCGCCGGGACCTATAATTCACCCCTCCACTTT. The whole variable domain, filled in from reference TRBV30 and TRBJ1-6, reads SQTIHQWPATLVQPVGSPLSLECTVEGTSNPNLYWYRQAAGRGLQLLFYSVGIGQISSEVPQNLSASRPQDRQFILSSKKLLLSDSGFYLCAWSSAGTYNSPLHFGNGTRLTVT.

The CDR3 loop reads CASSAGGYTQYF. In DNA form, the CDR3 reads TGTGCCAGCAGTGCGGGGGGATACACGCAGTATTTT. V and J are TRBV27 and TRBJ2-3, with 8 bases matching TRBD2. This CDR3 contains 12 residues. CDR1 MNHEY and CDR2 SMNVEV come from the germline V gene (reference sequence). V was pared by 5 bases and J by 9 bases, with 4 bases of the junction left unmatched.

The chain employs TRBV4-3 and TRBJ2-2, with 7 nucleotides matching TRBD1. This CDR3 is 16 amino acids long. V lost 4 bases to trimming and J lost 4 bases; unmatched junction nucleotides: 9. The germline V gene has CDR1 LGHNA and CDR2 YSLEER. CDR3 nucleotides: TGCGCCAGCAGCCGTGGCATCCGACAGGGCACCGGGGAGCTGTTTTTT. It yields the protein CASSRGIRQGTGELFF.

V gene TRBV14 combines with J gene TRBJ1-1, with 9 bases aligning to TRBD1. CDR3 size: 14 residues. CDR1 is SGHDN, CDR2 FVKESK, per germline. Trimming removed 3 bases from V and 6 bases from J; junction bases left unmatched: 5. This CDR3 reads CASSHPGQGAEAFF. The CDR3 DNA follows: TGTGCCAGCAGCCACCCGGGACAGGGAGCTGAAGCTTTCTTT.

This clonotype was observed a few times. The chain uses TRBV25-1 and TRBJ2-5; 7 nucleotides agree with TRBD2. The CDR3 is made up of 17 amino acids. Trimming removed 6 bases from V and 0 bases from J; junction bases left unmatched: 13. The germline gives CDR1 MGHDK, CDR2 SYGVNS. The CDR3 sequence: CASRRSGAGTNQETQYF. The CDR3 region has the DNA TGTGCCAGCAGGCGATCGGGAGCGGGGACTAACCAAGAGACCCAGTACTTC. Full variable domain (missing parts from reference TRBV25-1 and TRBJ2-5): EADIYQTPRYLVIGTGKKITLECSQTMGHDKMYWYQQDPGMELHLIHYSYGVNSTEKGDLSSESTVSRIRTEHFPLTLESARPSHTSQYLCASRRSGAGTNQETQYFGPGTRLLVL.

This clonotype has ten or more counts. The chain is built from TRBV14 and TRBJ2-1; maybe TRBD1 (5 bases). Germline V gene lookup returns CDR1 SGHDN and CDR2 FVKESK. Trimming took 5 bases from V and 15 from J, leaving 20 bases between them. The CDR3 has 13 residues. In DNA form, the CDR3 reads TGTGCCAGCAGCTTGGTAGTCACAGGAGCCTGGTTCTTC. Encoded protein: CASSLVVTGAWFF.

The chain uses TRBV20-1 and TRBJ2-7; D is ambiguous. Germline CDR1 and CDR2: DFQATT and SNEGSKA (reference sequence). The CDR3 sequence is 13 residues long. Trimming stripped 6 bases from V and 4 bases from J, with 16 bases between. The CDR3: CSAPRPPVYEQYF. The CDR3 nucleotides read TGCAGTGCCCCCCGCCCTCCGGTATACGAGCAGTACTTC.

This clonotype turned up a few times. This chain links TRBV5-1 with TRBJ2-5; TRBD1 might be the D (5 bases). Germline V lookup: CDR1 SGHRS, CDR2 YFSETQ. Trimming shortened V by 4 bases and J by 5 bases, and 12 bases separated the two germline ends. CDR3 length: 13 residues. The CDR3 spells CASSLIGAETQYF. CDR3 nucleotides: TGCGCCAGCAGCCTGATAGGGGCTGAGACCCAGTACTTC.

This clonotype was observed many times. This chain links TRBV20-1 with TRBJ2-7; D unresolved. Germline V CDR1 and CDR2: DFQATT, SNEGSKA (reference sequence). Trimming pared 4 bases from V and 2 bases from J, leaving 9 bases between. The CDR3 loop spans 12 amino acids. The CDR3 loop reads CSATDGTYEQYF. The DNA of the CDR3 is TGCAGTGCTACTGACGGAACCTACGAGCAGTACTTC.

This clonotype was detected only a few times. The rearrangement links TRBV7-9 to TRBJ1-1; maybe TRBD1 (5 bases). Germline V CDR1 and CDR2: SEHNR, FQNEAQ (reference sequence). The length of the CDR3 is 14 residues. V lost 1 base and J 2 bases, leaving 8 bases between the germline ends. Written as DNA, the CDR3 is TGTGCCAGCAGCTTAGGGGACTCAAACACTGAAGCTTTCTTT. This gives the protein CASSLGDSNTEAFF.

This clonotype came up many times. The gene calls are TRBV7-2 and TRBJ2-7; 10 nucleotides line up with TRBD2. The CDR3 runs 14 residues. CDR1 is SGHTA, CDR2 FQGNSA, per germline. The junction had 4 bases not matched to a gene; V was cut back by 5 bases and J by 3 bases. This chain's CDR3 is CASSPRTSGYEQYF. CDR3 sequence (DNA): TGTGCCAGCAGCCCGCGGACTAGCGGCTACGAGCAGTACTTC.

CDR3 DNA: TGTGCCAGCAGTCCTCTAGCGGGACCCCGCAATGAGCAGTTCTTC. This encodes CASSPLAGPRNEQFF. This chain uses TRBV6-2 or TRBV6-3 with TRBJ2-1; 9 bases align to TRBD2. CDR3 length: 15 amino acids. Germline V gene lookup returns CDR1 MNHEY and CDR2 SVGEGT. V lost 5 bases to trimming and J lost 6 bases; unmatched junction nucleotides: 8.

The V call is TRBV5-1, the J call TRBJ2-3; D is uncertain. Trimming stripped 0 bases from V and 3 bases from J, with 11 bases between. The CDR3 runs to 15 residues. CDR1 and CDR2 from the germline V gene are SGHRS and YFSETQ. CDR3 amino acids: CASSLALGNTDTQYF. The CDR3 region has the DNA TGCGCCAGCAGCTTGGCTCTCGGAAATACAGATACGCAGTATTTT.

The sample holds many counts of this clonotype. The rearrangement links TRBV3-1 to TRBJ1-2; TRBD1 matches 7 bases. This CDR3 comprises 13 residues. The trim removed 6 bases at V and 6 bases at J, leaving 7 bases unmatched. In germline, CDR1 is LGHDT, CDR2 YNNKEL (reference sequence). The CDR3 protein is CASRTRGMDGYTF. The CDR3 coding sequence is TGTGCCAGCAGGACCAGGGGGATGGATGGCTACACCTTC.

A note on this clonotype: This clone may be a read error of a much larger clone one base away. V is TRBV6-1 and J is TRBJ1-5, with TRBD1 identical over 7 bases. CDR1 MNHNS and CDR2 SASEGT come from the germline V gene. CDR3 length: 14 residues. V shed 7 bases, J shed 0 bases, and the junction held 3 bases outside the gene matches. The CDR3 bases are TGTGCCAGCACGACAGGGTTTAGCAATCAGCCCCAGCATTTT. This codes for CASTTGFSNQPQHF.

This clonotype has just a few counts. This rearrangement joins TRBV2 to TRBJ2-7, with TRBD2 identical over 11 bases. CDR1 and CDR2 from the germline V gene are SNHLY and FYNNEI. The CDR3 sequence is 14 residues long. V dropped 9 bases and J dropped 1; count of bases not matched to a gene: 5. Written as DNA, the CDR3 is TGTGCCAGAGAAGGGACTAGCGGTTCCTACGAGCAGTACTTC. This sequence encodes CAREGTSGSYEQYF.

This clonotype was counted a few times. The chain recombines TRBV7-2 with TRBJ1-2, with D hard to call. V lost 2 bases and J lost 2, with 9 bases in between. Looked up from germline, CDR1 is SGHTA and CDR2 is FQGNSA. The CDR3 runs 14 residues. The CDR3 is CASSLNSANYGYTF. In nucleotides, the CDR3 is TGTGCCAGCAGCTTAAATTCGGCGAACTATGGCTACACCTTC.

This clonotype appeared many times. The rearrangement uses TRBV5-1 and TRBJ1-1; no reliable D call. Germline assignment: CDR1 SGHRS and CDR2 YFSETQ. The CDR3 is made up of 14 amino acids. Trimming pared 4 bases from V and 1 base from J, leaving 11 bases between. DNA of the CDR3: TGCGCCAGCAGCATAACAGCCGGGAACACTGAAGCTTTCTTT. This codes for CASSITAGNTEAFF.

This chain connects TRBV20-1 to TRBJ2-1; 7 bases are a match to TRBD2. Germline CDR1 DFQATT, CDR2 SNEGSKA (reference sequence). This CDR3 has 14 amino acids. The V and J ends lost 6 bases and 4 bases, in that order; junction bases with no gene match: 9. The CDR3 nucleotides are TGCAGTGCCAACCCAACTAGCGTTTACAATGAGCAGTTCTTC. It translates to CSANPTSVYNEQFF.

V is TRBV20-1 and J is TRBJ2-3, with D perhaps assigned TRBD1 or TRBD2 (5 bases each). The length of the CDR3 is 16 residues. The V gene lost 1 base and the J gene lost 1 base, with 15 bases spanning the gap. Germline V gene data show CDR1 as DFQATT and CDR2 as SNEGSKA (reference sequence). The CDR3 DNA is TGCAGTGCTAGAGGCACAGAGGGGAGAGGCACAGATACGCAGTATTTT. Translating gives CSARGTEGRGTDTQYF.

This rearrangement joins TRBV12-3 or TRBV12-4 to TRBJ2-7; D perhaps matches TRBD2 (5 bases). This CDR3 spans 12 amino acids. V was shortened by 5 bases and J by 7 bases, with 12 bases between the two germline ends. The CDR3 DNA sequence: TGTGCCAGCAGTCACACATCGGGAGAGCAGTACTTC. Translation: CASSHTSGEQYF.